This TCR beta chain was sequenced during a study of shared clonotypes between healthy human individuals. The study's findings and limits: Researchers sampled blood only, noting tissue repertoires likely differ.

In the case of this clone: Its target is unknown.

Generated by immunoSEQ multiplex PCR, the TCRdb table keeps only in-frame clones and is missing some. The sample carries roughly 2 million clones, about 95% recorded once. The naive CD8 population came from CD45RO-negative cells selected for CCR7, without terminally differentiated effector memory CD45RA+ cells. This CDR3 has 13 amino acids. Trimming left V 1 base short and J 4 bases short, with 6 bases between. CDR1 is MGHRA and CDR2 is YSYEKL in the germline V gene. J is TRBJ2-3 and V is TRBV4-1; D is perhaps TRBD1 (6 bases). The source is a man aged 18 to 30 in good health. The source material was naive CD8+ T cells sorted from blood. The CDR3 sequence is CASSQGQADTQYF. CDR3 nucleotides: TGCGCCAGCAGCCAAGGACAGGCAGATACGCAGTATTTT.